This T cell receptor beta chain was captured by sequencing in a study of OX40 agonist ivuxolimab in advanced cancers. At the level of the study: Patients were treated with ivuxolimab, an agonistic anti-OX40 (CD134) antibody. It was permissible to have had prior anti-PD-1, anti-PD-L1 or anti-CTLA-4 therapy, and around 40% had some. The group had a mean age of around 60 years, ranged from about 20 to 85, and was just under 85% male. Study-wide results and limits: Researchers report that CD8+ T cells had, on average, more expanded clones than CD4+.

Measured with immunoSEQ multiplex PCR; TCRdb has only the in-frame clones, and not every one. The repertoire consists of tens of thousands of clones, with around 80% occurring once and the leading ten covering about a quarter. A remark on this clone: Its specificity is not known.

The CDR3 loop spans 16 amino acids. Trimming took 4 bases from V and 5 from J; bases not matched to a gene: 9. Germline V lookup: CDR1 SGHNT, CDR2 YYREEE (reference sequence). This material consisted of CD4+ or CD8+ T cells sorted from blood, taken in a trial of the OX40 agonist ivuxolimab. This chain links TRBV5-4 with TRBJ2-1; 10 nucleotides match TRBD2. The clonotype was recovered from an adult with an advanced solid tumor such as melanoma, head and neck, liver or kidney cancer. This CDR3 reads CASSDDSGGRDNEQFF. CDR3 sequence (DNA): TGTGCCAGCAGCGACGATAGCGGGGGGAGGGACAATGAGCAGTTCTTC.